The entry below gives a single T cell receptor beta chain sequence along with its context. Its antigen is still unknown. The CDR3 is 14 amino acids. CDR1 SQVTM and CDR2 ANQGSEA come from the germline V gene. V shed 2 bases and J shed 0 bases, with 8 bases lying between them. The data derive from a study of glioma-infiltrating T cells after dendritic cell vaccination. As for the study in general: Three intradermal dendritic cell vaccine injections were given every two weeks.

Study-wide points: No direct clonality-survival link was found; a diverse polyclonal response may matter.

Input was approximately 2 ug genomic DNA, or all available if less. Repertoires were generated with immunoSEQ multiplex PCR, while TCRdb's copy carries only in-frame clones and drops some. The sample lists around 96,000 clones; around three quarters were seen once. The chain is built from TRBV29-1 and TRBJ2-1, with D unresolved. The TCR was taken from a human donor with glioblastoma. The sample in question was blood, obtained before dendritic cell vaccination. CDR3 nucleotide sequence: TGCAGCGTTGAAAACGGTCTCTCCTACAATGAGCAGTTCTTC. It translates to CSVENGLSYNEQFF.